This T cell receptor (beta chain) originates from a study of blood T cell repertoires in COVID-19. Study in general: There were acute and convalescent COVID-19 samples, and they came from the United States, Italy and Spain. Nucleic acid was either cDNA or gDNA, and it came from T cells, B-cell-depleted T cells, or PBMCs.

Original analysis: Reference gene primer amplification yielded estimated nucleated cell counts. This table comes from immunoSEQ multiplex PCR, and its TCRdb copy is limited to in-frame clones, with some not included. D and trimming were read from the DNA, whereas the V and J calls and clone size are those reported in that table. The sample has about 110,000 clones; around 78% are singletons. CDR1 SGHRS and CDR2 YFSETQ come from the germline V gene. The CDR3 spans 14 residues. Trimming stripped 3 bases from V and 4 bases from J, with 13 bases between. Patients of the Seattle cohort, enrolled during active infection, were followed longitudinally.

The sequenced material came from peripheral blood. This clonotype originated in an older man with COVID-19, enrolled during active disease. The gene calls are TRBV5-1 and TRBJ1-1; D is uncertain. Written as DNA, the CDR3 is TGCGCCAGCAGCTGGGAGGGAGGCTTCACTGAAGCTTTCTTT. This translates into CASSWEGGFTEAFF.